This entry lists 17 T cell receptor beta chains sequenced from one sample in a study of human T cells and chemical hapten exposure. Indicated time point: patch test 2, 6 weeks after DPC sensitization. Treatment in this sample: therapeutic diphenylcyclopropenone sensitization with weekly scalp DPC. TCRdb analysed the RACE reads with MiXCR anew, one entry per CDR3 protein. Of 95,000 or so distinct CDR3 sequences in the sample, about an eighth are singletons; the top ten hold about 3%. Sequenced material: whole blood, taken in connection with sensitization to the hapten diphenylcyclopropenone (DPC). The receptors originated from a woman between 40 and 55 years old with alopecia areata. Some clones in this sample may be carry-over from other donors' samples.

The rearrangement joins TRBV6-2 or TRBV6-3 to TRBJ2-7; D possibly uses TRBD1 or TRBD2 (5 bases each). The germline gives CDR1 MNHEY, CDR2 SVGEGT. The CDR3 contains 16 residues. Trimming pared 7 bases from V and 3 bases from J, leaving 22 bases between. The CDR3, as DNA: TGTGCCAGCACTCGACAAACGGGGCAGGGAAGCTACGAGCAGTACTTC. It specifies CASTRQTGQGSYEQYF.

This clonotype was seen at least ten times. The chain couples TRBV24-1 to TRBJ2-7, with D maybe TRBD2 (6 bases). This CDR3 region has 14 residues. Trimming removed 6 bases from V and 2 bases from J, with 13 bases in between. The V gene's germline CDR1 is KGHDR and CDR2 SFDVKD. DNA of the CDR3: TGTGCCACCAGTCCTGTGGGACTTGCCTACGAGCAGTACTTC. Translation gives CATSPVGLAYEQYF.

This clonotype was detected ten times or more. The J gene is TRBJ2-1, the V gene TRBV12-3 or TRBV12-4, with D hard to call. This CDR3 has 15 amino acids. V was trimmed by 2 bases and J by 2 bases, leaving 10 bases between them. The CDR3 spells CASSLRRATYNEQFF. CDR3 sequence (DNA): TGTGCCAGCAGTTTACGACGGGCGACCTACAATGAGCAGTTCTTC.

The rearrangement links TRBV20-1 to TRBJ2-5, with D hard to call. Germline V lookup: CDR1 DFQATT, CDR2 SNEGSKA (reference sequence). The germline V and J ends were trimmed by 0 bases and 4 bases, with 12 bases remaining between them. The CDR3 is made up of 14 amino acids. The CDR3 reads CSARDVGVRETQYF. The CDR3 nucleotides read TGCAGTGCTAGAGATGTAGGTGTGCGAGAGACCCAGTACTTC.

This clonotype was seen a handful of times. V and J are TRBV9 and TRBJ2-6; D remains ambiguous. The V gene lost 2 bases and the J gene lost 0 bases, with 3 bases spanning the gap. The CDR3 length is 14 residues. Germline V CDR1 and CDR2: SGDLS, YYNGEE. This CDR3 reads CASSVNSGANVLTF. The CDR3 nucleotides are TGTGCCAGCAGCGTCAACTCTGGGGCCAACGTCCTGACTTTC.

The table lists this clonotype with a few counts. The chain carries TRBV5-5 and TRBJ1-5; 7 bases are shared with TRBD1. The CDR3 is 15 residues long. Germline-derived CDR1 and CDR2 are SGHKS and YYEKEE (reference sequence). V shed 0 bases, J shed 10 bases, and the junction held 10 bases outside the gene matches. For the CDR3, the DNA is TGTGCCAGCAGCTTGGGAGGGGGCGCGATCAGCCCCCAGCATTTT. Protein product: CASSLGGGAISPQHF.

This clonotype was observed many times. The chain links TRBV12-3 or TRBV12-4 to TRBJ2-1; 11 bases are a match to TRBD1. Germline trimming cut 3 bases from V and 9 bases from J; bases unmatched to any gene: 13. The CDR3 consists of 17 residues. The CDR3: CASSFLRDRGGKSEQFF. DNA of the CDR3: TGTGCCAGCAGTTTCCTCCGGGACAGGGGGGGAAAGAGTGAGCAGTTCTTC.

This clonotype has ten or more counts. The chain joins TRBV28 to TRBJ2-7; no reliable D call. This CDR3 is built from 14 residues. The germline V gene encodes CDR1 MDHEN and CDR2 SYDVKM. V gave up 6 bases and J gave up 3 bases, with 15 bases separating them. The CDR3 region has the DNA TGTGCCAGCAGCGGAAGAAATAACGACTACGAGCAGTACTTC. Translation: CASSGRNNDYEQYF.

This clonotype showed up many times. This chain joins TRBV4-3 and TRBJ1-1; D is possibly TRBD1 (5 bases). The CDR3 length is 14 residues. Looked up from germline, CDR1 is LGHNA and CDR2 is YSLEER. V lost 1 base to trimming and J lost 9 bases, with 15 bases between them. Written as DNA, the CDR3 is TGCGCCAGCAGCCAAGTCCTCGCAGGGAACAAAGCTTTCTTT. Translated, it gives CASSQVLAGNKAFF.

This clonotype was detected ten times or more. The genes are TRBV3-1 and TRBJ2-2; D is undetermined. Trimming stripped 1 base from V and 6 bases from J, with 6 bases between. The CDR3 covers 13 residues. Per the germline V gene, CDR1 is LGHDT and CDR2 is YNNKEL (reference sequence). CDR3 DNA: TGTGCCAGCAGCCAAGTCGACCCCGGGGAGCTGTTTTTT. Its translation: CASSQVDPGELFF.

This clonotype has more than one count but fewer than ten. The CDR3 loop reads CASSQERGNTGELFF. The CDR3 region has the DNA TGCGCCAGCAGCCAAGAGCGGGGGAACACCGGGGAGCTGTTTTTT. The chain couples TRBV4-3 to TRBJ2-2; a possible D gene is TRBD2 (6 bases). The CDR3 is 15 amino acids. V was cut by 0 bases and J by 1 base, with 6 bases left in between. From germline, CDR1 is LGHNA and CDR2 YSLEER.

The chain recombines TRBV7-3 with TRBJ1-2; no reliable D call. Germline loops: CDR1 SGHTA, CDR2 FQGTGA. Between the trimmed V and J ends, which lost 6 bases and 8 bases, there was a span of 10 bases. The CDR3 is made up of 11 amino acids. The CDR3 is CASRAVWGYTF. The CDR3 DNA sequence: TGTGCCAGCAGGGCCGTATGGGGCTACACCTTC.

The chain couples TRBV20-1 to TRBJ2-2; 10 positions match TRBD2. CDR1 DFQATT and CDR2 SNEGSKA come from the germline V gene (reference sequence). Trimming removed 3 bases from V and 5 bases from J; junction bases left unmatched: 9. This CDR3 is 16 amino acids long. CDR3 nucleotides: TGCAGTGCTAGCCTTAGCGGGAGGACCTCGACCGGGGAGCTGTTTTTT. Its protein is CSASLSGRTSTGELFF.

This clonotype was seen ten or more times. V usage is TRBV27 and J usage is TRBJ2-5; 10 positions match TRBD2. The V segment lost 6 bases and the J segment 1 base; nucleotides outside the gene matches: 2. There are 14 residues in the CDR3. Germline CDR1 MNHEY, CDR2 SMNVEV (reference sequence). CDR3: CASRLAGLQETQYF. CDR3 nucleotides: TGTGCCAGCAGACTAGCGGGACTCCAAGAGACCCAGTACTTC.

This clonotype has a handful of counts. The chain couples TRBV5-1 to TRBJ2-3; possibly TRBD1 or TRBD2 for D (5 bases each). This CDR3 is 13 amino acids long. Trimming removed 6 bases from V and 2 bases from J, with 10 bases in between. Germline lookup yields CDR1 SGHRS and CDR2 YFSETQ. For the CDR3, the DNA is TGCGCCAGCACGGGGACCACCACAGATACGCAGTATTTT. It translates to CASTGTTTDTQYF. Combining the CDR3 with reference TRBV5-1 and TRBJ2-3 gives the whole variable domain KAGVTQTPRYLIKTRGQQVTLSCSPISGHRSVSWYQQTPGQGLQFLFEYFSETQRNKGNFPGRFSGRQFSNSRSEMNVSTLELGDSALYLCASTGTTTDTQYFGPGTRLTVL.

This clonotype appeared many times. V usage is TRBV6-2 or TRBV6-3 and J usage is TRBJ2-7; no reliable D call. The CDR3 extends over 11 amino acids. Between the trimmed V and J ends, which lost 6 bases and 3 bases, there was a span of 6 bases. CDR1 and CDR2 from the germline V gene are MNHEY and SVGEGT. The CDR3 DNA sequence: TGTGCCAGCAGCCCCTACTACGAGCAGTACTTC. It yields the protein CASSPYYEQYF.

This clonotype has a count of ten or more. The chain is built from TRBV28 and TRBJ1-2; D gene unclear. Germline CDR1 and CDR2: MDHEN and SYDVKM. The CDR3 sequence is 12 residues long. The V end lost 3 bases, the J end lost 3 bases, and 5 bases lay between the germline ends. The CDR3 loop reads CASSLGYYGYTF. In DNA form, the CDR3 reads TGTGCCAGCAGTTTGGGGTACTATGGCTACACCTTC.